A single T cell receptor (beta chain) is shown here with its context. Each participant's cohort was designated according to participant-reported clinical history. The sample belongs to a study of blood T cell repertoires in COVID-19. Under the authors' procedure: It was from reference gene primer amplification that nucleated cell counts were estimated. Measured with immunoSEQ multiplex PCR; TCRdb has only the in-frame clones, and not every one. The V and J calls and clone size were taken over from that table, and D and trimming were inferred from the DNA. The sample has approximately 250,000 clones, about 90% seen once; the top ten hold roughly 4.3%. The germline gives CDR1 LGHDT, CDR2 YNNKEL (reference sequence). Trimming shortened V by 5 bases and J by 3 bases, and 23 bases separated the two germline ends. This CDR3 contains 17 residues.

The receptor was derived from a young woman with acute COVID-19. The chain combines TRBV3-1 (or the pseudogene TRBV3-2) with TRBJ2-7; D ambiguous. The material sequenced was PBMCs or T cells enriched from blood (not recorded which). CDR3 bases: TGTGCCAGCAGCAATCCAACGACCTGGCGGCCCTTCTACGAGCAGTACTTC. Translation gives CASSNPTTWRPFYEQYF.